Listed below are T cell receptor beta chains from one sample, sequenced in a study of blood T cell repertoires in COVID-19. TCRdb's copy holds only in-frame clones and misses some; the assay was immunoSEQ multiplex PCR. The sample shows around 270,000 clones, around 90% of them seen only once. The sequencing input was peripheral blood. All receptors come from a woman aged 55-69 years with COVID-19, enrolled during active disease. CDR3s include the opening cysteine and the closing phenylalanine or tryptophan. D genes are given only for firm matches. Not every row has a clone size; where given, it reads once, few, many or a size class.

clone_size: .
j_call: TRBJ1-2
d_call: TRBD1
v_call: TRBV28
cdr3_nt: TGTGCCAGCAGTTTATGGGACAGGGCTAACTATGGCTACACCTTC
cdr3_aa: CASSLWDRANYGYTF

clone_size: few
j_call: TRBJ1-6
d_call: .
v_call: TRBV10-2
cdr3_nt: TGCGCCAGCAGCCAAGGAGAGATTAATTCACCCCTCCACTTT
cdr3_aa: CASSQGEINSPLHF

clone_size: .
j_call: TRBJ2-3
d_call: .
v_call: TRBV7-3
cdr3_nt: TGTGCCAGCAGCTTAATGGGGGGAGCCCCCACAGATACGCAGTATTTT
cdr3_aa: CASSLMGGAPTDTQYF

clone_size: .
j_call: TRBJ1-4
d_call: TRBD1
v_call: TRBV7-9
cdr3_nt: TGTGCCAGCAGCTTCGGTACAGGGGGCTTAAATGAAAAACTGTTTTTT
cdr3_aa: CASSFGTGGLNEKLFF

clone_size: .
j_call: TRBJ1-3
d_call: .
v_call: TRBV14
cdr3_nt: TGTGCCAGCAGCCCCTACGTACTCCGAGGGACTGGAAACACCATATATTTT
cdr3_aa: CASSPYVLRGTGNTIYF

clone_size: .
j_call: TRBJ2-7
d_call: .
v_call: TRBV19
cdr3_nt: TGTGCCAGTAGCCCGCGGTTTGCCTACGAGCAGTACTTC
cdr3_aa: CASSPRFAYEQYF

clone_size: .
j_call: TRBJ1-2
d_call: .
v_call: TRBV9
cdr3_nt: TGTGCCAGCAGCGATCCAACAGGCCGTAACTATGGCTACACCTTC
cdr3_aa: CASSDPTGRNYGYTF

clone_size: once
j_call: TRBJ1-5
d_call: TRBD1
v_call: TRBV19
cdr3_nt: TGTGCCAGTAGTCAAGGACAGGGGAATCAGCCCCAGCATTTT
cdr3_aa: CASSQGQGNQPQHF

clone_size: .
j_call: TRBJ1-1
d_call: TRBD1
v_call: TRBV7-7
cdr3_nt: TGTGCCAGCAGCCAGGACAGGGACGCTGAAGCTTTCTTT
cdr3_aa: CASSQDRDAEAFF

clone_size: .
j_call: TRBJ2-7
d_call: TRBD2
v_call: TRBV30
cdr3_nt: TGTGCCTGGATGCGGACTAGCGGCCTCTACGAGCAGTACTTC
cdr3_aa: CAWMRTSGLYEQYF

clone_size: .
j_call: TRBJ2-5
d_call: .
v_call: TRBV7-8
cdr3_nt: TGTGCCAGCAGCGACGGGACACCCGAAGCACCCCAAGAGACCCAGTACTTC
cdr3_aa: CASSDGTPEAPQETQYF

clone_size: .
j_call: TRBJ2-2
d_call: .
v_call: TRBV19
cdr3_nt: TGTGCCAGTAAAAGGGGGGGAGTGCGCACCGGGGAGCTGTTTTTT
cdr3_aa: CASKRGGVRTGELFF

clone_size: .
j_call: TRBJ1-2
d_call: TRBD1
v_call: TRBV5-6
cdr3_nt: TGTGCCAGCAGCTTGGTGGCCAGGGGGCTAGGCTACACCTTC
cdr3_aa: CASSLVARGLGYTF

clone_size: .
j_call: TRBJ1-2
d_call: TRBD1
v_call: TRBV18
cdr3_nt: TGTGCCAGCTCACCGGGACAGGGGGTTTTCTATGGCTACACCTTC
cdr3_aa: CASSPGQGVFYGYTF

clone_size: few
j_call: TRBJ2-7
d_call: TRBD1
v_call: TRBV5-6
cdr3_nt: TGTGCCAGCAGCCCCCTCCGTCCAAGACAGGGTCCTGGGGAGCAGTACTTC
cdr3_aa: CASSPLRPRQGPGEQYF

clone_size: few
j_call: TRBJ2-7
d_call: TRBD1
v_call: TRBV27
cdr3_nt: TGTGCCAGCAGTTTAGTTGCGGGTGGACAGGGGGCCAGCGAGCAGTACTTC
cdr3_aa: CASSLVAGGQGASEQYF

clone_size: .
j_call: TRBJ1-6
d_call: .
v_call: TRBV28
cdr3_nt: TGTGCCGCGGAAACAGGGATTAATTCACCCCTCCACTTT
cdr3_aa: CAAETGINSPLHF

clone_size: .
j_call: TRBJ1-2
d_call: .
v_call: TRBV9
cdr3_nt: TGTGCCAGCAGCGTAGATGGCGGGGCGGAGGCCTACACCTTC
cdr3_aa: CASSVDGGAEAYTF

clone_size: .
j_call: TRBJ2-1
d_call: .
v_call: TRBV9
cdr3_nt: TGTGCCAGCAGCGGCCGGGGGAGCTCCTACAATGAGCAGTTCTTC
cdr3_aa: CASSGRGSSYNEQFF

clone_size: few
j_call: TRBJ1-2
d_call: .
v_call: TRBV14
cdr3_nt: TGTGCCAGCAGCTTCTTCCGGACGGGGGGTGGCTACACCTTC
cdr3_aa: CASSFFRTGGGYTF